The rows below give T cell receptor beta chains drawn from one sample of a study of blood T cell repertoires in COVID-19. Data came from immunoSEQ multiplex PCR; TCRdb stores just in-frame clones and leaves some out. Here the sample spans over 200,000 clones, about nine tenths being singletons. The specimen was PBMCs or T cells enriched from blood (not recorded which). The receptors shown here come from a woman in her 50s in a cohort exposed to, infected with or recovered from COVID-19 (not recorded which). CDR3s include the opening cysteine and the closing phenylalanine or tryptophan. D genes are given only for firm matches. Clone size, where shown, is once, few, many, or a class for clones that have expanded.

v_call	j_call	d_call	clone_size	cdr3_aa	cdr3_nt
TRBV28	TRBJ1-2	NA	NA	CASSFSGRSGYTF	TGTGCCAGCAGTTTCTCAGGGAGGAGTGGCTACACCTTC
TRBV14	TRBJ1-2	TRBD1	once	CASSQDGGTGLYGYTF	TGTGCCAGCAGCCAAGATGGCGGGACAGGGCTCTATGGCTACACCTTC
TRBV19	TRBJ1-2	NA	NA	CASKRRRENYGYTF	TGTGCCAGTAAACGGAGGAGGGAAAACTATGGCTACACCTTC
TRBV5-1	TRBJ1-2	NA	NA	CASSPAKRSGYTF	TGCGCCAGCAGCCCCGCTAAGAGGTCGGGCTACACCTTC
TRBV19	TRBJ2-3	TRBD2	NA	CASSAMTSGSTSSTDTQYF	TGTGCCAGTAGTGCCATGACTAGCGGATCTACTTCTAGCACAGATACGCAGTATTTT
TRBV4-1	TRBJ1-1	NA	NA	CASSQDPGTEAFF	TGCGCCAGCAGCCAGGACCCGGGGACTGAAGCTTTCTTT
TRBV7-9	TRBJ2-3	NA	NA	CASSNNRGTDTQYF	TGTGCCAGCAGCAACAACCGGGGGACAGATACGCAGTATTTT
TRBV5-6	TRBJ2-7	TRBD2	NA	CARSLAGGGETEQYF	TGTGCCCGCAGCTTGGCCGGCGGGGGGGAAACCGAGCAGTACTTC
TRBV2	TRBJ1-1	TRBD1	NA	CASSAGPGGTEAFF	TGTGCCAGCAGTGCAGGTCCAGGGGGCACTGAAGCTTTCTTT
TRBV11-2	TRBJ2-5	TRBD2	NA	CASSLRGTSGNLETQYF	TGTGCCAGCAGCTTAAGAGGTACTAGCGGGAACCTGGAGACCCAGTACTTC
TRBV19	TRBJ2-7	NA	NA	CASSNPGGGAGYEQYF	TGTGCCAGTAGTAACCCCGGAGGGGGCGCAGGGTACGAGCAGTACTTC
TRBV7-8	TRBJ1-1	TRBD1	NA	CASSLRGQPQGVAFF	TGTGCCAGCAGCTTAAGGGGACAGCCTCAGGGGGTAGCTTTCTTT
TRBV7-2	TRBJ1-3	TRBD1	NA	CASSSGQAISGNTIYF	TGTGCCAGCAGTTCCGGACAGGCGATCTCTGGAAACACCATATATTTT
TRBV2	TRBJ2-7	TRBD1	NA	CASSEAAGGPGEYF	TGTGCCAGCAGTGAAGCCGCAGGGGGCCCCGGGGAGTACTTC
TRBV3-1/TRBV3-2	TRBJ2-5	TRBD2	NA	CASSQKRFRLAGSIGIETQYF	TGTGCCAGCAGCCAAAAAAGATTTCGACTAGCGGGGTCAATAGGTATAGAGACCCAGTACTTC
TRBV18	TRBJ1-6	TRBD1	once	CASSPNRGLSNSPLHF	TGTGCCAGCTCACCAAACAGGGGGCTTAGTAATTCACCCCTCCACTTT
TRBV7-7	TRBJ2-5	TRBD1	once	CASSLAGTGGKETQYF	TGTGCTAGCAGCTTAGCGGGGACAGGGGGAAAAGAGACCCAGTACTTC
TRBV19	TRBJ1-1	NA	NA	CASSTGGHLNTEAFF	TGTGCCAGTAGTACGGGGGGACATCTGAACACTGAAGCTTTCTTT
TRBV7-9	TRBJ1-6	NA	NA	CASSLALGGRGNSPLHF	TGTGCCAGCAGCTTAGCGCTCGGGGGGCGAGGGAATTCACCCCTCCACTTT
TRBV10-2	TRBJ1-5	NA	NA	CASSSGQSNQPQHF	TGCGCCAGCAGTTCTGGACAGTCCAATCAGCCCCAGCATTTT
TRBV2	TRBJ1-5	TRBD1	few	CASSSFAGGQPQHF	TGTGCCAGCAGCTCCTTCGCAGGGGGTCAGCCCCAGCATTTT
TRBV28	TRBJ2-2	TRBD2	NA	CASSLAGLRELFF	TGTGCCAGCTCACTAGCGGGGTTGAGGGAGCTGTTTTTT
TRBV18	TRBJ1-3	NA	NA	CASSPKTGVFPIYF	TGTGCCAGCTCACCGAAGACTGGAGTTTTTCCCATATATTTT
TRBV4-3	TRBJ2-3	TRBD2	NA	CASSQDLTVGTSAPDTQYF	TGCGCCAGCAGCCAAGATCTTACGGTTGGGACTAGCGCCCCAGATACGCAGTATTTT
TRBV6-5	TRBJ1-1	NA	NA	CASNDRLNTEAFF	TGTGCCAGCAACGACAGGTTAAACACTGAAGCTTTCTTT
TRBV5-1	TRBJ1-3	NA	once	CASSTGRSGNTIYF	TGCGCCAGCAGCACAGGGAGATCTGGAAACACCATATATTTT
TRBV2	TRBJ1-2	NA	few	CASRDSLGGYGYTF	TGTGCCAGCAGGGACTCCCTGGGGGGCTATGGCTACACCTTC
TRBV3-1/TRBV3-2	TRBJ1-5	NA	once	CASSQDLRADQPQHF	TGTGCCAGCAGCCAAGATCTCAGGGCTGATCAGCCCCAGCATTTT
TRBV19	TRBJ1-4	TRBD1	NA	CASSRHRGLREKLFF	TGTGCCAGTAGCCGACACAGGGGGCTACGTGAAAAACTGTTTTTT
TRBV29-1	TRBJ1-2	NA	NA	CSVGQDEGYTF	TGCAGCGTTGGGCAGGATGAAGGCTACACCTTC
TRBV5-3	TRBJ2-7	TRBD1	NA	CARSRSICRDRGYPGGEQYF	TGTGCCAGAAGCCGGTCAATCTGCCGGGACAGGGGTTACCCTGGGGGCGAGCAGTACTTC
TRBV27	TRBJ2-1	NA	NA	CASSYTPGQYNEQFF	TGTGCCAGCAGCTATACCCCGGGACAATACAATGAGCAGTTCTTC
TRBV5-1	TRBJ2-7	NA	NA	CASSLVQGYEQYF	TGCGCCAGCAGCTTGGTCCAGGGTTACGAGCAGTACTTC
TRBV11-2	TRBJ1-4	NA	NA	CASSFSNSFQSNEKLFF	TGTGCCAGCAGCTTTAGTAACAGCTTTCAAAGTAATGAAAAACTGTTTTTT
TRBV4-3	TRBJ1-2	TRBD1	NA	CASSPRQGRNYGYTF	TGCGCCAGCAGCCCCCGACAGGGGCGAAACTATGGCTACACCTTC
TRBV4-2	TRBJ2-2	NA	NA	CASSQDSGGTGELFF	TGTGCCAGCAGCCAAGATTCAGGGGGGACCGGGGAGCTGTTTTTT
TRBV3-1/TRBV3-2	TRBJ1-4	TRBD1	NA	CASSQEGQGSGKLFF	TGTGCCAGCAGCCAAGAGGGACAGGGATCTGGAAAACTGTTTTTT
TRBV7-8	TRBJ1-5	NA	NA	CASSRTGLGNQPQHF	TGTGCCAGCAGCCGCACAGGGTTAGGCAATCAGCCCCAGCATTTT
TRBV20-1	TRBJ2-7	NA	NA	CSATTGPEQYF	TGCAGTGCTACGACAGGACCCGAGCAGTACTTC
TRBV19	TRBJ2-6	NA	NA	CASSIFEGSGANVLTF	TGTGCCAGTAGTATTTTCGAGGGATCTGGGGCCAACGTCCTGACTTTC